These 15 T cell receptor beta chains were sequenced from one sample in a study of T cells and copy number aberrations in small-cell lung cancer. TCRdb's table, derived via immunoSEQ multiplex PCR, lists solely in-frame clones and lacks some. The sample lists thousands of clones, 65% to 85% occurring once. The source material was tumor tissue. Source of these receptors: a man aged 45-65 years with small cell lung cancer.

The V call is TRBV5-1, the J call TRBJ1-1; 9 bases align to TRBD1. Germline assignment: CDR1 SGHRS and CDR2 YFSETQ. V trimming: 7 bases; J trimming: 1 base; junction bases outside the gene matches: 2. The CDR3 has 13 amino acids. The CDR3 sequence is CASLGQGNTEAFF. The DNA for the CDR3 is TGCGCCAGCTTGGGACAGGGGAACACTGAAGCTTTCTTT.

This clone was counted a few times. V and J are TRBV19 and TRBJ2-1; D perhaps matches TRBD1 (6 bases). V lost 3 bases, J lost 4 bases, and 16 bases lay in between. Germline V CDR1 and CDR2: LNHDA, SQIVND (reference sequence). There are 16 residues in the CDR3. Written as DNA, the CDR3 is TGTGCCAGTAGTATGGGATACCAGGGGTTATACAATGAGCAGTTCTTC. Its protein product is CASSMGYQGLYNEQFF.

The V call is TRBV19, the J call TRBJ2-1; D gene ambiguous. This CDR3 spans 14 amino acids. The V end was cut by 3 bases, the J end by 1 base, with 7 bases between. The germline gives CDR1 LNHDA, CDR2 SQIVND (reference sequence). The CDR3 coding sequence is TGTGCCAGTAGTATTTCAGCGTCCTACAATGAGCAGTTCTTC. This sequence encodes CASSISASYNEQFF. Full variable domain (missing parts from reference TRBV19 and TRBJ2-1): DGGITQSPKYLFRKEGQNVTLSCEQNLNHDAMYWYRQDPGQGLRLIYYSQIVNDFQKGDIAEGYSVSREKKESFPLTVTSAQKNPTAFYLCASSISASYNEQFFGPGTRLTVL.

In its sample, this clone was seen once. The V gene is TRBV5-6, the J gene TRBJ2-7; D is unclear. Germline CDR1 SGHDT, CDR2 YYEEEE. Trimming took 0 bases from V and 6 from J, leaving 10 bases between them. The CDR3 extends over 13 amino acids. The chain's CDR3 is CASSLVGPLEQYF. CDR3 nucleotide sequence: TGTGCCAGCAGCTTGGTCGGCCCTCTCGAGCAGTACTTC. The full variable domain, in which reference TRBV5-6 and TRBJ2-7 provide the parts outside the CDR3, is DAGVTQSPTHLIKTRGQQVTLRCSPKSGHDTVSWYQQALGQGPQFIFQYYEEEERQRGNFPDRFSGHQFPNYSSELNVNALLLGDSALYLCASSLVGPLEQYFGPGTRLTVT.

This chain links TRBV10-3 with TRBJ1-2, with a weak D call TRBD1 (5 bases). In germline, CDR1 is ENHRY, CDR2 SYGVKD. Deletions cut 4 bases from V and 6 bases from J, with 15 bases between. The CDR3 loop spans 14 amino acids. The chain's CDR3 is CAISGGTLGDGYTF. CDR3 in DNA: TGTGCCATCAGTGGGGGCACACTAGGGGATGGCTACACCTTC.

The table lists this clone with a count of one. The gene calls are TRBV5-6 and TRBJ1-3; D unclear. Trimming took off 2 bases at V and 2 bases at J, with 8 bases between the two ends. The CDR3 contains 14 residues. Germline lookup yields CDR1 SGHDT and CDR2 YYEEEE. DNA for the CDR3: TGTGCCAGCAGCTTTGTGGGGACTGGAAACACCATATATTTT. Translating gives CASSFVGTGNTIYF.

This chain uses TRBV2 with TRBJ2-5, with D unclear. The V gene lost 3 bases and the J gene lost 2 bases, with 1 base spanning the gap. The CDR3 totals 11 residues. Germline V gives CDR1 SNHLY, CDR2 FYNNEI. The DNA of the CDR3 is TGTGCCAGCAGTGAGCAAGAGACCCAGTACTTC. Residues: CASSEQETQYF.

V usage is TRBV28 and J usage is TRBJ2-2; D is unresolved. This CDR3 has 16 residues. Germline assignment: CDR1 MDHEN and CDR2 SYDVKM. V gave up 0 bases and J gave up 2 bases, with 10 bases separating them. In nucleotides, the CDR3 is TGTGCCAGCAGTTTATGGGCCAGCAAAAACACCGGGGAGCTGTTTTTT. This gives the protein CASSLWASKNTGELFF.

The V gene is TRBV4-2, the J gene TRBJ1-2; D remains ambiguous. The germline V gene has CDR1 LGHNA and CDR2 YNFKEQ. The CDR3 consists of 15 residues. The V and J ends lost 0 bases and 0 bases respectively, with 8 bases between them. The chain's CDR3 is CASSQDWAANYGYTF. CDR3 bases: TGTGCCAGCAGCCAAGATTGGGCGGCTAACTATGGCTACACCTTC.

This clone came up a few times. V gene TRBV6-6 combines with J gene TRBJ2-3, with D possibly matching TRBD2 (5 bases). Trimming removed 2 bases at V and 4 bases at J, with 10 bases between. CDR1 is MNHNY and CDR2 is SVGAGI in the germline V gene (reference sequence). The CDR3 runs to 14 residues. CDR3 residues: CASSYTAAADTQYF. The CDR3 DNA sequence: TGTGCCAGCAGTTACACAGCAGCGGCAGATACGCAGTATTTT.

This clone was detected only a few times. V and J are TRBV23-1 and TRBJ2-7, with 8 nucleotides matching TRBD2. TRBV23-1 is recorded as an ORF, its role being uncertain. V was clipped by 6 bases and J by 0 bases; unmatched bases: 19. The CDR3 extends over 19 amino acids. As DNA, the CDR3 is TGCGCCAGCAGCCTATGGGACCACTCTCCACTAGCGGACTCCTACGAGCAGTACTTC. This sequence encodes CASSLWDHSPLADSYEQYF.

The chain employs TRBV5-1 and TRBJ2-3; 11 nucleotides align to TRBD2. V shed 3 bases and J 9 bases; nucleotides not matched to a gene: 18. Germline assignment: CDR1 SGHRS and CDR2 YFSETQ. This CDR3 spans 18 amino acids. The CDR3 nucleotides read TGCGCCAGCAGCTGGGGGGCCTTAGCGGGAGGGCCGCAGGGGACGCAGTATTTT. Encoded protein: CASSWGALAGGPQGTQYF.

The chain joins TRBV19 to TRBJ2-1; 7 bases are a match to TRBD2. Germline values: CDR1 LNHDA, CDR2 SQIVND (reference sequence). The length of the CDR3 is 16 residues. V lost 4 bases to trimming and J lost 5 bases; unmatched junction nucleotides: 11. The CDR3 spells CASSTTLADFDNEQFF. The DNA of the CDR3 is TGTGCCAGTAGTACCACGCTAGCGGATTTCGACAATGAGCAGTTCTTC.

This clone occurred once. The CDR3 DNA reads TGTGCCAGTAGTATGCCAGCTTATAGCAATCAGCCCCAGCATTTT. Translating gives CASSMPAYSNQPQHF. This chain connects TRBV19 to TRBJ1-5; D is unclear. Germline V gives CDR1 LNHDA, CDR2 SQIVND (reference sequence). The CDR3 covers 15 residues. The ends were cut back, 3 bases at V and 0 bases at J, with 9 bases in the middle.

The rearrangement uses TRBV19 and TRBJ1-5; maybe TRBD1 (6 bases). The CDR3 totals 13 residues. The germline V gene has CDR1 LNHDA and CDR2 SQIVND (reference sequence). The V and J ends lost 5 bases and 7 bases respectively, with 12 bases between them. CDR3 in DNA: TGTGCCAGTAGTCTAGGGGGGAGACAGCCCCAGCATTTT. This translates into CASSLGGRQPQHF.